Below, 22 T cell receptor beta chains from the same sample are listed, as sequenced in a study of circulating CD8 cells and anti-PD-1 response in melanoma. Live CD3+CD8+TCRalphabeta+ cells were sorted into four subsets by PD-1 and/or TIGIT. TCR libraries were prepared from approximately 15 ng of total RNA with the QIAseq Immune Repertoire TCR panel. One entry per CDR3 protein results from TCRdb running MiXCR on the reads. This table has 400 to 500 distinct CDR3 sequences, roughly 6% appearing once. The sample here was CD8+ T cells from PBMCs, taken at baseline or after one month of anti-PD-1 therapy (not recorded which). These receptors all stem from a human donor with melanoma.

The V call is TRBV19, the J call TRBJ2-5; D is undetermined. The CDR3 length is 14 residues. Germline CDR1 is LNHDA and CDR2 is SQIVND (reference sequence). The V end lost 4 bases, the J end lost 4 bases, and 13 bases lay between the germline ends. The CDR3 loop is CASSKERTRETQYF. The CDR3 DNA sequence: TGTGCCAGTAGTAAGGAGCGAACCCGAGAGACCCAGTACTTC.

This clonotype is labeled large (0.1 to 1%). This chain uses TRBV29-1 with TRBJ2-7, with a possible D match to TRBD1 (6 bases). V lost 6 bases to trimming and J lost 6 bases, with 9 bases between them. Germline V gene data show CDR1 as SQVTM and CDR2 as ANQGSEA. CDR3 length: 10 amino acids. The chain's CDR3 is CSVGQTEQYF. CDR3 bases: TGCAGCGTCGGACAGACCGAGCAGTACTTC.

This chain links TRBV28 with TRBJ2-7; the D gene is possibly TRBD1 (6 bases). Trimming shortened V by 7 bases and J by 5 bases, and 18 bases separated the two germline ends. The CDR3 loop spans 14 amino acids. Germline V lookup: CDR1 MDHEN, CDR2 SYDVKM. The CDR3 protein is CASTPGQLLNEQYF. CDR3 bases: TGTGCCAGCACGCCCGGACAGCTTCTGAACGAGCAGTACTTC.

By its share, this clonotype is medium-sized. The chain employs TRBV28 and TRBJ2-7; D is uncertain. The CDR3 sequence is 16 residues long. The germline V gene encodes CDR1 MDHEN and CDR2 SYDVKM. V lost 7 bases and J 0 bases, leaving 19 bases between the germline ends. CDR3 protein: CASTPIAASLSYEQYF. The CDR3 region has the DNA TGTGCCAGCACCCCCATCGCGGCTAGTCTCTCCTACGAGCAGTACTTC. Combining the CDR3 with reference TRBV28 and TRBJ2-7 gives the whole variable domain DVKVTQSSRYLVKRTGEKVFLECVQDMDHENMFWYRQDPGLGLRLIYFSYDVKMKEKGDIPEGYSVSREKKERFSLILESASTNQTSMYLCASTPIAASLSYEQYFGPGTRLTVT.

This clonotype occurred a few times. The chain uses TRBV7-3 and TRBJ2-1, with TRBD2 matching over 7 bases. The CDR3 contains 15 residues. The germline CDR1 and CDR2 sequences are SGHTA and FQGTGA. After removal of 1 base from V and 5 bases from J, the junction contained 5 bases not matched to a gene. In nucleotides, the CDR3 is TGTGCCAGCAGCTTAATAGGAGCGGGACACAATGAGCAGTTCTTC. Its protein product is CASSLIGAGHNEQFF.

Relative to its sample, this clonotype is medium-sized (0.01 to 0.1%). This chain connects TRBV1 to TRBJ2-7; whether TRBD2, the table's D call, matches the DNA was not checked. TRBV1 is a pseudogene locus. The CDR3 has 15 residues. The CDR3 protein is CTSSHRLADHYEQYF. The CDR3 DNA is TGCACCAGCAGCCACCGTCTAGCGGATCACTACGAGCAGTACTTC.

This clonotype counts as large. V is TRBV28 and J is TRBJ1-6; TRBD1 agrees at 7 bases. CDR1 and CDR2 (germline): MDHEN, SYDVKM. The CDR3 extends over 20 amino acids. With V trimmed by 4 bases and J by 0 bases, 15 bases remained unmatched. CDR3 protein: CASSSLSPRDRSSYNSPLHF. CDR3 in DNA: TGTGCCAGCAGTTCCCTCTCACCCCGGGACAGAAGCTCCTATAATTCACCCCTCCACTTT.

A remark on this clonotype: A read error may explain this, as a much larger clone is one base away. V and J are TRBV20-1 and TRBJ2-7; tentative D call: TRBD2 (6 bases). Germline V gene data show CDR1 as DFQATT and CDR2 as SNEGSKA (reference sequence). The V end lost 0 bases, the J end lost 0 bases, and 9 bases lay between the germline ends. This CDR3 is built from 14 residues. The chain's CDR3 is CSARDSGSSYEQYF. The CDR3 DNA reads TGCAGTGCTAGAGATTCCGGGAGCTCCTACGAGCAGTACTTC.

This clonotype has more than one count but fewer than ten. The chain carries TRBV14 and TRBJ2-7; D not resolved. Between the trimmed V and J ends, which lost 4 bases and 3 bases, there was a span of 7 bases. The CDR3 sequence is 12 residues long. CDR1 and CDR2 (germline): SGHDN, FVKESK. The CDR3 nucleotides read TGTGCCAGCAGCCCGGCGAACTACGAGCAGTACTTC. Protein sequence: CASSPANYEQYF.

By sample share, this clonotype is medium-sized (0.01 to 0.1%). The chain joins TRBV12-3 or TRBV12-4 to TRBJ1-1, with no clear D. Trimming shortened V by 7 bases and J by 5 bases, and 11 bases separated the two germline ends. The CDR3 consists of 12 residues. CDR3 sequence (DNA): TGTGCCAGCACCCGACTGGGGACTGAAGCTTTCTTT. It specifies CASTRLGTEAFF.

By frequency in the sample, this clonotype is large. V and J are TRBV28 and TRBJ2-7; D is perhaps TRBD1 (6 bases). CDR3 length: 18 amino acids. CDR1 is MDHEN, CDR2 SYDVKM, per germline. V was shortened by 3 bases and J by 6 bases, with 27 bases between the two germline ends. CDR3 nucleotide sequence: TGTGCCAGCAGTTTCGGACAGTTAGATAGCGCGGCTAGAGTCGAGCAGTACTTC. Its translation: CASSFGQLDSAARVEQYF.

In its sample, this clonotype ranks as large (0.1 to 1%). The J gene is TRBJ2-5, the V gene TRBV24-1; the match to TRBD2 covers 7 bases. CDR3 length: 16 residues. Germline loops: CDR1 KGHDR, CDR2 SFDVKD. The J segment lost 2 bases and the V segment lost 3 bases, leaving 8 bases of the junction unmatched. The CDR3 nucleotides read TGTGCCACCAGTGATAAGCTAGCGGTGAATCAAGAGACCCAGTACTTC. Its protein product is CATSDKLAVNQETQYF.

This clonotype is labeled large. This chain links TRBV7-3 with TRBJ2-7; possible D gene TRBD1, 6 bases. Germline values: CDR1 SGHTA, CDR2 FQGTGA. This CDR3 is built from 14 residues. V shed 5 bases and J shed 3 bases, with 14 bases lying between them. The DNA of the CDR3 is TGTGCCAGCAGCCAAGGGGGTGATGGCTACGAGCAGTACTTC. Residues: CASSQGGDGYEQYF. Combining the CDR3 with reference TRBV7-3 and TRBJ2-7 gives the whole variable domain GAGVSQTPSNKVTEKGKYVELRCDPISGHTALYWYRQSLGQGPEFLIYFQGTGAADDSGLPNDRFFAVRPEGSVSTLKIQRTERGDSAVYLCASSQGGDGYEQYFGPGTRLTVT.

In its sample, this clonotype ranks as large (0.1 to 1%). V is TRBV19 and J is TRBJ2-1; D possibly matches TRBD1 or TRBD2 (5 bases each). CDR1 LNHDA and CDR2 SQIVND come from the germline V gene (reference sequence). Trimming stripped 10 bases from V and 2 bases from J, with 18 bases between. CDR3 size: 15 residues. CDR3 DNA: TGTGCCACCTCCCCCGGGACCCCTACCTACAATGAGCAGTTCTTC. This translates into CATSPGTPTYNEQFF.

By proportion, this clonotype is large. The chain has TRBV27 and TRBJ2-7, with 9 bases aligning to TRBD1. This CDR3 comprises 14 residues. The germline gives CDR1 MNHEY, CDR2 SMNVEV (reference sequence). The V segment lost 5 bases and the J segment 4 bases; nucleotides outside the gene matches: 6. The CDR3 here is CASSIRGQGYEQYF. As DNA, the CDR3 is TGTGCCAGCAGTATAAGGGGACAGGGTTACGAGCAGTACTTC.

This clonotype qualifies as medium-sized (0.01 to 0.1%). This rearrangement joins TRBV4-1 to TRBJ2-1; 7 positions agree with TRBD1. In germline, CDR1 is MGHRA, CDR2 YSYEKL. The CDR3 runs to 13 residues. After removal of 6 bases from V and 3 bases from J, the junction contained 2 bases not matched to a gene. The chain's CDR3 is CASRGTVYNEQFF. CDR3 bases: TGCGCCAGCAGGGGGACAGTCTACAATGAGCAGTTCTTC.

This clonotype is termed large (0.1 to 1%). The genes are TRBV27 and TRBJ2-7, with TRBD2 as a possible D gene (6 bases). Germline values: CDR1 MNHEY, CDR2 SMNVEV (reference sequence). Trimming stripped 2 bases from V and 0 bases from J, with 11 bases between. The CDR3 sequence is 15 residues long. CDR3 amino acids: CASSLVPGLSYEQYF. CDR3 coding DNA: TGTGCCAGCAGTTTAGTCCCGGGACTCTCCTACGAGCAGTACTTC.

By its share, this clonotype is large. The gene calls are TRBV2 and TRBJ1-1; perhaps TRBD1 as D (5 bases). There are 14 residues in the CDR3. Germline loops: CDR1 SNHLY, CDR2 FYNNEI. The V end lost 3 bases, the J end lost 5 bases, and 13 bases lay between the germline ends. This chain's CDR3 is CASSEAGHGTEAFF. In DNA form, the CDR3 reads TGTGCCAGCAGTGAGGCAGGGCATGGTACTGAAGCTTTCTTT.

This clonotype is deemed large (0.1 to 1%). This sequence joins TRBV27 and TRBJ1-1, with D tentatively TRBD1 (6 bases). The CDR3 has 13 amino acids. V dropped 5 bases and J dropped 4 bases, with 11 bases sitting between them. Germline values: CDR1 MNHEY, CDR2 SMNVEV (reference sequence). CDR3 in DNA: TGTGCCAGCAGTCCGGCGGGGGCCACTGAAGCTTTCTTT. Residues: CASSPAGATEAFF.

Points on this clonotype: At one of its ends the junction is not consistent with the germline gene, which may arise from a read error. The chain recombines TRBV14 with TRBJ2-3; 10 nucleotides line up with TRBD2. CDR3 size: 18 residues. CDR1 is SGHDN and CDR2 is FVKESK in the germline V gene. CDR3 nucleotides: TGTGCCGGCAGCCTTCGAATTACTAGCGGGACTTTCACAGATACGCAGTATTTT. As protein: CAGSLRITSGTFTDTQYF.

To note about this clonotype: One end of the junction does not line up with germline, which may come from a read error. V and J are TRBV2 and TRBJ1-4; weak D call: TRBD1 (6 bases). Looked up from germline, CDR1 is SNHLY and CDR2 is FYNNEI. The CDR3 loop spans 14 amino acids. CDR3 amino acids: CAGSAGGDNEKLFF. Here the CDR3 DNA reads TGTGCCGGCAGCGCCGGGGGCGATAATGAAAAATTGTTTTTT.

In this sample, this clonotype is medium-sized. This chain uses TRBV20-1 with TRBJ2-7; weak D call: TRBD2 (5 bases). V dropped 0 bases and J dropped 0 bases, with 9 bases sitting between them. The CDR3 is 14 residues long. The V gene's germline CDR1 is DFQATT and CDR2 SNEGSKA (reference sequence). The CDR3 region has the DNA TGCAGTGCTAGAGATTCCGGGATCTCCTACGAGCAGTACTTC. Translating gives CSARDSGISYEQYF.